Below, one T cell receptor beta chain is given with its context. What it recognizes is unknown. The germline V gene encodes CDR1 MNHNS and CDR2 SASEGT. The CDR3 is 15 amino acids. V lost 0 bases to trimming and J lost 6 bases, with 14 bases between them. What was amplified from RNA transcripts were TCR beta CDR3 regions. The HTBI primer set was used in a first-round RT-PCR of the TCR CDR3. One entry per CDR3 protein, called by TCRdb with MiXCR from the multiplex PCR reads. The sample consists of about 250,000 distinct CDR3 sequences, about 20% of them appearing once. The data belong to a study of T cells in Graves' hyperthyroidism and ophthalmopathy. Study-level results: Blood also showed most of the thyroid clonotypes that were expanded above 0.001. With a median lead of 6.5 months before onset, the model predicted ophthalmopathy.

Criteria for exclusion of patients were uncontrolled infection, other autoimmune disease, pregnancy or lactation. The sequence was obtained from a man younger than 45 with Graves' ophthalmopathy. The chain joins TRBV6-1 to TRBJ1-2, with D possibly matching TRBD1 (5 bases). Sequenced input: blood. The CDR3 is CASSEALPRAHGYTF. The CDR3 DNA follows: TGTGCCAGCAGTGAAGCGCTTCCCAGGGCACATGGCTACACCTTC.